This TCR beta chain was profiled in a study of blood T cells in healthy people across ages. Study-wide results and caveats: Among long-lived donors, naive CD4+ cells were more numerous and diversity higher than in aged donors.

Per germline, CDR1 SGHTA and CDR2 FQGTGA. Trimming took 5 bases from V and 0 from J; bases not matched to a gene: 3. This CDR3 region has 16 residues. For this clonotype: Its specificity is not known.

Combining a sample-barcoded 5' primer with a J-beta primer mix, a second PCR ran for 7 to 11 cycles. A single record per CDR3 protein comes from TCRdb applying MiXCR to the 5' RACE reads. The sample includes roughly 800,000 distinct CDR3 sequences, under 30% of them seen just once. Separately, the same data were catalogued under a study of T cells of mothers and their children. That source reports: The sample comes from fewer than ten healthy Caucasian donors: mothers and children. Sample barcodes and 2-4 random nucleotides were added by the M1S primer of the second PCR. Overlap ran slightly, non-significantly higher for related than unrelated mother-child pairs.

The sequence was collected from a boy between 10 and 17 years old in good health. Sequences were obtained from blood. The chain combines TRBV7-3 with TRBJ2-2, with 10 bases fitting TRBD2. DNA for the CDR3: TGTGCCAGCAGCCTGACTAGCGGGCCGAACACCGGGGAGCTGTTTTTT. This gives the protein CASSLTSGPNTGELFF.